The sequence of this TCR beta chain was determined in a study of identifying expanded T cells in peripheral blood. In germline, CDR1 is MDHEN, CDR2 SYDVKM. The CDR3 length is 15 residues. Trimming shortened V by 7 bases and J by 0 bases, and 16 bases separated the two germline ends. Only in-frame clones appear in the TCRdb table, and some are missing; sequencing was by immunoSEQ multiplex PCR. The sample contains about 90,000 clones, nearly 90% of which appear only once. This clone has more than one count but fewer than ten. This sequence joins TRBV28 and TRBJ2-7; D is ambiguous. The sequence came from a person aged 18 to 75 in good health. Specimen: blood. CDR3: CASTFSPANSYEQYF. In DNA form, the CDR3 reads TGTGCCAGCACCTTTTCCCCTGCCAACTCCTACGAGCAGTACTTC.